This T cell receptor beta chain was sequenced during a study of T cell responses to AZD1222 COVID-19 vaccine. CDR1 LNHDA and CDR2 SQIVND come from the germline V gene (reference sequence). The CDR3 contains 15 residues. With 5 bases clipped from V and 4 bases from J, the junction kept 5 bases outside the gene matches. Second doses that came at about 4 or about 12 weeks were put together. Sequenced by immunoSEQ multiplex PCR; TCRdb stores in-frame clones only, minus some. This sample carries some 120,000 clones, about 91% of them seen once, and the ten largest clones take roughly 1.5%. With respect to this clone: Antigen specificity is unknown.

Findings and limits, study-wide: Clonal diversity was possibly underestimated, and white British individuals and females predominated among donors. A reported finding is that nearly half of spike-specific TCRs target unmutated variant regions.

This chain joins TRBV19 and TRBJ1-6; 7 bases agree with TRBD1. This specimen consisted of peripheral blood, obtained 28 days after the second AZD1222 dose. This TCR came from an adult who received the AZD1222 COVID-19 vaccine. CDR3 coding DNA: TGTGCCAGTAGTGGAGGACAGGAGTATAATTCACCCCTCCACTTT. Residues: CASSGGQEYNSPLHF.